Sequencing of this TCR beta chain was carried out in a study of identical twins. This clonotype was found a few times. This CDR3 has 15 residues. V lost 0 bases, J lost 1 base, and 9 bases lay in between. Germline V lookup: CDR1 SGHVS, CDR2 FQNEAQ. TCRdb re-called the 5' RACE reads with MiXCR, one entry per CDR3 protein. The repertoire holds hundreds of thousands of distinct CDR3 sequences, with 20% to 25% as singletons. These sequences were also reported in another study, on T cells expressing NK-cell markers. That report notes: CD3+CD56+NKG2C+, CD3+CD56+NKG2C- and CD3+CD56-NKG2C+ T cells, once sorted, supplied the TCR beta repertoires. The CD3+CD56-NKG2C+ fraction was also led by these clonotypes in a few donors.

The sequence was obtained from a woman between 18 and 29 years old in good health. The gene calls are TRBV7-8 and TRBJ1-1; D remains unclear. The sequencing input was CD4+ T cells sorted from blood. CDR3 DNA: TGTGCCAGCAGCTTAGCCATTCGAGGGAACACTGAAGCTTTCTTT. Translated, it gives CASSLAIRGNTEAFF.